The T cell receptor (beta chain) described here comes from a study of T cells in Graves' hyperthyroidism and ophthalmopathy. On the study more broadly: Once the initial diagnosis was made, peripheral blood was obtained before any treatment. General study points: The blood repertoire included most of the expanded thyroid clonotypes above 0.001. Classification by a 13 V-J model distinguished ophthalmopathy from stable hyperthyroidism.

Thyroid ultrasound and orbital computed tomography, with clinical symptoms and serum thyroxine and TRAb, informed diagnoses. The sample holds many counts of this clonotype. What it binds is unknown. TCR beta CDR3 regions were amplified from RNA. First-round RT-PCR targeting the TCR CDR3 was performed with the HTBI primer set. TCRdb ran MiXCR on the multiplex PCR reads and lists one entry per CDR3 protein. The data hold about 480,000 distinct CDR3 sequences, with around 14% observed a single time. The junction had 12 bases not matched to a gene; V was cut back by 5 bases and J by 7 bases. The germline gives CDR1 SNHLY, CDR2 FYNNEI. The CDR3 totals 16 residues.

Input material: blood. The clonotype originates from a woman aged 18 to 35 with Graves' hyperthyroidism. This chain connects TRBV2 to TRBJ1-2; 11 positions match TRBD1. The CDR3 loop is CASSPGQGALYGGYTF. DNA for the CDR3: TGTGCCAGCAGTCCCGGACAGGGGGCGCTTTATGGTGGCTACACCTTC.